These 21 T cell receptor beta chains share one sample of origin, sequenced in a study of shared clonotypes between healthy human individuals. CD45RO-negative cells were positively selected for CCR7, leaving out terminally differentiated effector memory CD45RA+ cells. TCRdb's copy holds only in-frame clones and misses some; the assay was immunoSEQ multiplex PCR. Here the sample spans roughly 2 million clones, over 85% being singletons. Sequences were obtained from naive CD8+ T cells sorted from blood. Receptor source: a man aged 18-30 years in good health.

The count of this clone is one. The DNA for the CDR3 is TGTGCCAGCAACCCCAGACAGTTCAACTATGGCTACACCTTC. Encoded protein: CASNPRQFNYGYTF. This chain links TRBV2 with TRBJ1-2, with D possibly matching TRBD1 (5 bases). CDR1 and CDR2 (germline): SNHLY, FYNNEI. This CDR3 has 14 residues. V was shortened by 7 bases and J by 2 bases, with 14 bases between the two germline ends.

The chain uses TRBV27 and TRBJ2-1, with 9 nucleotides matching TRBD2. CDR1 is MNHEY and CDR2 is SMNVEV in the germline V gene (reference sequence). The CDR3 has 15 residues. J was trimmed by 4 bases and V by 5 bases; bases with no gene match: 6. CDR3 in amino acids: CASSMASGAYNEQFF. CDR3 nucleotide sequence: TGTGCCAGCAGTATGGCTAGCGGGGCATACAATGAGCAGTTCTTC.

This sequence joins TRBV27 and TRBJ1-5; 8 bases match TRBD1. The germline gives CDR1 MNHEY, CDR2 SMNVEV (reference sequence). Trimming at V came to 2 bases and at J to 5 bases, leaving 5 bases not matched to a gene. CDR3 length: 15 amino acids. The CDR3 sequence: CASSLRTGMDQPQHF. CDR3 sequence (DNA): TGTGCCAGCAGTTTAAGGACAGGGATGGATCAGCCCCAGCATTTT.

This clone was recorded once. The rearrangement joins TRBV27 to TRBJ1-6; D may be TRBD1 (5 bases). Trimming shortened V by 6 bases and J by 7 bases, and 16 bases separated the two germline ends. Germline V CDR1 and CDR2: MNHEY, SMNVEV (reference sequence). This CDR3 region has 15 residues. The chain's CDR3 is CASRTGLGVNSPLHF. The CDR3 DNA reads TGTGCCAGCAGGACGGGCCTGGGGGTGAATTCACCCCTCCACTTT.

The chain employs TRBV15 and TRBJ2-3; D possibly corresponds to TRBD1 (5 bases). Trimming took off 8 bases at V and 0 bases at J, with 12 bases between the two ends. Germline V gene data show CDR1 as LNHNV and CDR2 as YYDKDF (reference sequence). The CDR3 contains 14 residues. CDR3 DNA sequence: TGTGCCACCGGTGGGGCCGATAGCACAGATACGCAGTATTTT. The encoded protein is CATGGADSTDTQYF. The entire variable domain, with the rest obtained from reference TRBV15 and TRBJ2-3, is as follows: DAMVIQNPRYQVTQFGKPVTLSCSQTLNHNVMYWYQQKSSQAPKLLFHYYDKDFNNEADTPDNFQSRRPNTSFCFLDIRSPGLGDTAMYLCATGGADSTDTQYFGPGTRLTVL.

V is TRBV18 and J is TRBJ2-1; either TRBD1 or TRBD2 may fit D (6 bases each). V lost 0 bases, J lost 2 bases, and 14 bases lay in between. The CDR3 covers 17 residues. Germline V lookup: CDR1 KGHSH, CDR2 LQKENI. This CDR3 is CASSPPGQGRPYNEQFF. In DNA form, the CDR3 reads TGTGCCAGCTCACCACCGGGGCAGGGGAGGCCCTACAATGAGCAGTTCTTC.

The chain uses TRBV4-3 and TRBJ2-3; D unresolved. The V end lost 1 base, the J end lost 3 bases, and 26 bases lay between the germline ends. Looked up from germline, CDR1 is LGHNA and CDR2 is YSLEER. This CDR3 spans 20 amino acids. The CDR3 sequence is CASSQVFFGSTPTHTDTQYF. The CDR3 region has the DNA TGCGCCAGCAGCCAAGTCTTTTTCGGGTCCACTCCGACTCATACAGATACGCAGTATTTT.

The chain is built from TRBV5-6 and TRBJ1-2; no clear D gene. The CDR3 has 14 amino acids. Germline CDR1 reads SGHDT; CDR2 reads YYEEEE. V was cut by 0 bases and J by 7 bases, with 13 bases left in between. The CDR3 DNA reads as TGTGCCAGCAGCTTGGATGTGGGGTCGAGTGGCTACACCTTC. Translating it yields CASSLDVGSSGYTF. The full variable domain, rest sourced from reference TRBV5-6 and TRBJ1-2, is DAGVTQSPTHLIKTRGQQVTLRCSPKSGHDTVSWYQQALGQGPQFIFQYYEEEERQRGNFPDRFSGHQFPNYSSELNVNALLLGDSALYLCASSLDVGSSGYTFGSGTRLTVV.

The CDR3: CASSLGMTSETDTQYF. CDR3 coding DNA: TGTGCCAGCAGCTTGGGAATGACAAGCGAAACAGATACGCAGTATTTT. The V call is TRBV5-4, the J call TRBJ2-3; no clear D. CDR1 and CDR2 from the germline V gene are SGHNT and YYREEE (reference sequence). V was shortened by 0 bases and J by 3 bases, with 14 bases between the two germline ends. The CDR3 spans 16 residues.

This chain uses TRBV29-1 with TRBJ1-1, with D hard to call. Germline values: CDR1 SQVTM, CDR2 ANQGSEA. The CDR3 covers 13 residues. Trimming removed 8 bases at V and 2 bases at J, with 15 bases between. Here the CDR3 DNA reads TGCAGCTCAATAACAGCGTTTAACACTGAAGCTTTCTTT. This encodes CSSITAFNTEAFF.

On this clone itself: In the same sample, other DNA sequences code for this CDR3. This sequence joins TRBV13 and TRBJ2-7; no firm D call. CDR1 is PRHDT and CDR2 is FYEKMQ in the germline V gene (reference sequence). This CDR3 has 13 amino acids. The germline V and J ends were trimmed by 1 base and 2 bases, with 6 bases remaining between them. CDR3: CASSLEGTYEQYF. The CDR3 DNA follows: TGTGCCAGCAGCTTAGAAGGAACCTACGAGCAGTACTTC.

CDR3 region: CASSLMTGGEQYF. CDR3 nucleotide sequence: TGTGCCAGCAGCTTAATGACAGGGGGCGAGCAGTACTTC. The chain recombines TRBV11-2 with TRBJ2-7; TRBD1 agrees at 9 bases. The ends lost 2 bases at V and 6 bases at J; junction bases unmatched: 2. The CDR3 runs to 13 residues. Germline CDR1 reads SGHAT; CDR2 reads FQNNGV.

Only one count was recorded for this clone. The chain carries TRBV13 and TRBJ2-5, with 15 bases identical to TRBD2. CDR1 and CDR2 from the germline V gene are PRHDT and FYEKMQ (reference sequence). Losses at the gene ends were 3 bases for V and 2 bases for J; bases not matched to a gene: 1. CDR3 length: 16 residues. CDR3 sequence (DNA): TGTGCCAGCAGCTTCGGGACTAGCGGGAGGCAAGAGACCCAGTACTTC. Residues: CASSFGTSGRQETQYF.

This clone was detected once. CDR3 region: CASSQDSTLGTEAFF. The CDR3 nucleotides are TGCGCCAGCAGCCAAGATTCAACTTTGGGCACTGAAGCTTTCTTT. This chain links TRBV4-1 with TRBJ1-1; no clear D. Trimming took off 0 bases at V and 4 bases at J, with 12 bases between the two ends. The CDR3 contains 15 residues. The germline V gene encodes CDR1 MGHRA and CDR2 YSYEKL.

J is TRBJ2-3 and V is TRBV9; 13 bases agree with TRBD2. The CDR3 covers 18 residues. Looked up from germline, CDR1 is SGDLS and CDR2 is YYNGEE. After removal of 0 bases from V and 6 bases from J, the junction contained 10 bases not matched to a gene. The CDR3 loop reads CASSVEAGTSGNMDTQYF. CDR3 coding DNA: TGTGCCAGCAGCGTAGAGGCCGGGACTAGCGGGAATATGGATACGCAGTATTTT.

As for this clone: The same CDR3 also results from other DNA sequences found in this sample. The rearrangement joins TRBV5-1 to TRBJ2-7; D gene ambiguous. The V and J ends lost 2 bases and 2 bases respectively, with 8 bases between them. The CDR3 length is 13 residues. CDR1 is SGHRS and CDR2 is YFSETQ in the germline V gene. The CDR3 bases are TGCGCCAGCAGCTTAGGTGTGGCCTACGAGCAGTACTTC. It codes for CASSLGVAYEQYF.

V usage is TRBV6-1 and J usage is TRBJ1-5; D is possibly TRBD1 (5 bases). This CDR3 region has 16 residues. Trimming pared 1 base from V and 0 bases from J, leaving 10 bases between. Germline V gives CDR1 MNHNS, CDR2 SASEGT. For the CDR3, the DNA is TGTGCCAGCAGTGAAGATGAGGGGTATAGCAATCAGCCCCAGCATTTT. This translates into CASSEDEGYSNQPQHF.

This clone has only one observation. CDR3 residues: CASSQEFWGTGEQYF. The DNA of the CDR3 is TGCGCCAGCAGCCAAGAATTTTGGGGAACAGGGGAGCAGTACTTC. This sequence joins TRBV4-3 and TRBJ2-7, with TRBD1 as a possible D gene (6 bases). This CDR3 is 15 amino acids long. With 0 bases removed from V and 7 bases from J, the gap between germline ends came to 16 bases. Per the germline V gene, CDR1 is LGHNA and CDR2 is YSLEER.

The chain recombines TRBV6-5 with TRBJ2-7; D remains ambiguous. Germline V lookup: CDR1 MNHEY, CDR2 SVGAGI. The CDR3 covers 14 residues. Trimming took off 2 bases at V and 1 base at J, with 9 bases between the two ends. The CDR3 DNA follows: TGTGCCAGCAGTTACGTCGCCGAGTCCTACGAGCAGTACTTC. This translates into CASSYVAESYEQYF.

This chain connects TRBV7-9 to TRBJ2-1; the D call may be TRBD1 or TRBD2 (5 bases each). Trimming pared 5 bases from V and 8 bases from J, leaving 19 bases between. The CDR3 extends over 15 amino acids. CDR1 and CDR2 from the germline V gene are SEHNR and FQNEAQ (reference sequence). The CDR3 DNA reads TGTGCCAGCAGCCCCACGGGGCTAGGGAGCGATGAGCAGTTCTTC. Its translation: CASSPTGLGSDEQFF.

The V call is TRBV5-6, the J call TRBJ2-7; 10 bases are shared with TRBD1. CDR3 size: 13 residues. The J segment lost 5 bases and the V segment lost 3 bases, leaving 2 bases of the junction unmatched. Germline values: CDR1 SGHDT, CDR2 YYEEEE. The CDR3 here is CASSWGTGDEQYF. The CDR3 DNA is TGTGCCAGCAGCTGGGGGACAGGGGACGAGCAGTACTTC.